This T cell receptor (beta chain) came from a study of Ad26.COV2.S vaccination and SARS-CoV-2 variants. Study at large: By the intramuscular route, Ad26.COV2.S was given once, or twice 56 days apart.

Profiled with immunoSEQ multiplex PCR; TCRdb holds only in-frame clones, not every one. The sample shows fewer than 800,000 clones, more than 70% of them seen only once. Described treatment: 15 to 20 received Ad26.COV2.S at low or high dose, single or two shots; about 5 received placebo; per-sample allocation not given. Specimen acquisition occurred on day 63 following the initial vaccine or placebo injection. This clone has only one observation. This clonotype was obtained from a person aged 18 to 65 who received the Ad26.COV2.S COVID-19 vaccine or a placebo. The sample was peripheral blood, taken in a trial of Ad26.COV2.S vaccine versus placebo.

The CDR3 DNA follows: TGTGCCAGCAGGTACCTTACAGGGGTAAACTATGGCTACACCTTC. Translating it yields CASRYLTGVNYGYTF. This chain connects TRBV2 to TRBJ1-2; 7 bases line up with TRBD1. Germline loops: CDR1 SNHLY, CDR2 FYNNEI. After removal of 6 bases from V and 2 bases from J, the junction contained 9 bases not matched to a gene. This CDR3 contains 15 residues.